These 30 T cell receptor beta chains originate from one sample sequenced in a study of cytomegalovirus exposure and HLA in healthy donors. Repertoires were generated with immunoSEQ multiplex PCR, while TCRdb's copy carries only in-frame clones and drops some. This table holds around 160,000 clones, about 90% found once. Input material: PBMCs. The receptor source for this set is a young woman in good health and CMV-seropositive.

The V gene is TRBV6-5, the J gene TRBJ1-3, with a possible D match to TRBD1 (5 bases). This CDR3 has 14 residues. Germline-derived CDR1 and CDR2 are MNHEY and SVGAGI. Deletions cut 5 bases from V and 0 bases from J, with 8 bases between. This CDR3 is CASSKGLSGNTIYF. The CDR3 DNA sequence: TGTGCCAGCAGTAAGGGGCTCTCTGGAAACACCATATATTTT.

The chain joins TRBV7-2 to TRBJ2-7; 8 nucleotides agree with TRBD2. The CDR3 loop spans 15 amino acids. CDR1 SGHTA and CDR2 FQGNSA come from the germline V gene. V was clipped by 3 bases and J by 1 base; unmatched bases: 5. The CDR3 coding sequence is TGTGCCAGCAGCTTGGGCGGGGGGAGTTCCTACGAGCAGTACTTC. This translates into CASSLGGGSSYEQYF.

The V and J genes are TRBV14 and TRBJ1-1; 10 nucleotides align to TRBD1. The V gene end was trimmed by 3 bases and the J gene end by 6 bases; junction bases not matched to a gene: 7. Germline V gene sequence: CDR1 SGHDN, CDR2 FVKESK. The length of the CDR3 is 15 residues. The CDR3 loop reads CASSQRTGGLSEAFF. Written as DNA, the CDR3 is TGTGCCAGCAGCCAGAGGACAGGGGGACTCTCTGAAGCTTTCTTT.

Details on this clone: The junction departs from the called germline gene at one end, perhaps through a read error. CDR3 in amino acids: CASSLAGPVPTDYNEQFF. Written as DNA, the CDR3 is TGTGCCAGCAGCCTAGCGGGGCCAGTTCCCACAGACTACAATGAGCAGTTCTTC. The chain carries TRBV7-7 and TRBJ2-1; 9 bases line up with TRBD2. The length of the CDR3 is 18 residues. CDR1 is SSHAT and CDR2 is FNYEAQ in the germline V gene (reference sequence).

The chain couples TRBV27 to TRBJ2-3, with a tentative D call TRBD2 (6 bases). CDR3 length: 12 amino acids. Germline V gene lookup returns CDR1 MNHEY and CDR2 SMNVEV (reference sequence). Trimming stripped 4 bases from V and 6 bases from J, with 8 bases between. CDR3 residues: CASSSAGDTQYF. The DNA for the CDR3 is TGTGCCAGCAGTTCTGCGGGGGATACGCAGTATTTT.

CDR3 residues: CATKGLSPGELFF. DNA for the CDR3: TGTGCCACCAAGGGACTATCCCCCGGGGAGCTGTTTTTT. This chain links TRBV2 with TRBJ2-2; TRBD2 agrees at 7 bases. Unmatched junction bases numbered 8, after V lost 10 bases and J lost 6 bases. In germline, CDR1 is SNHLY, CDR2 FYNNEI. This CDR3 is built from 13 residues.

The chain uses TRBV6-5 and TRBJ1-1; 7 nucleotides line up with TRBD1. CDR1 and CDR2 from the germline V gene are MNHEY and SVGAGI. The CDR3 consists of 16 residues. V shed 4 bases, J shed 1 base, and the junction held 9 bases outside the gene matches. CDR3 in amino acids: CASSSTTTGWNTEAFF. The DNA for the CDR3 is TGTGCCAGCAGTTCCACTACGACAGGGTGGAACACTGAAGCTTTCTTT.

The rearrangement uses TRBV7-9 and TRBJ1-5, with TRBD1 matching over 8 bases. From germline, CDR1 is SEHNR and CDR2 FQNEAQ (reference sequence). V gave up 1 base and J gave up 0 bases; unmatched junction bases: 11. The CDR3 spans 19 residues. CDR3 nucleotide sequence: TGTGCCAGCAGCTTAGGTAACAGGGGGTCGGAGTATAGCAATCAGCCCCAGCATTTT. Encoded protein: CASSLGNRGSEYSNQPQHF.

This clone was picked up one time. This chain uses TRBV27 with TRBJ2-7; TRBD2 is a possible D gene (5 bases). Deletions cut 6 bases from V and 1 base from J, with 16 bases between. Germline values: CDR1 MNHEY, CDR2 SMNVEV (reference sequence). The CDR3 covers 15 residues. The CDR3 here is CASRDSAGGSYEQYF. DNA for the CDR3: TGTGCCAGCAGAGACTCCGCCGGAGGATCCTACGAGCAGTACTTC.

This chain links TRBV2 with TRBJ1-2; the match to TRBD1 covers 9 bases. CDR1 SNHLY and CDR2 FYNNEI come from the germline V gene. This CDR3 has 13 amino acids. Germline trimming cut 8 bases from V and 4 bases from J; bases unmatched to any gene: 5. The CDR3 loop is CASRQGGGYGYTF. Here the CDR3 DNA reads TGTGCCAGCCGACAGGGGGGTGGCTATGGCTACACCTTC.

CDR3 sequence: CASSRDSAYEQYF. As DNA, the CDR3 is TGTGCCAGCTCACGGGACTCAGCCTACGAGCAGTACTTC. The chain employs TRBV18 and TRBJ2-7; the D gene is possibly TRBD2 (6 bases). The ends were cut back, 4 bases at V and 2 bases at J, with 9 bases in the middle. The germline V gene has CDR1 KGHSH and CDR2 LQKENI. The CDR3 has 13 amino acids.

The gene calls are TRBV6-7 and TRBJ2-7; the D gene is possibly TRBD1 (6 bases). TRBV6-7 is an ORF; its function is uncertain. V lost 4 bases to trimming and J lost 0 bases, with 13 bases between them. The CDR3 contains 15 residues. The CDR3 loop is CASSFRDKSSYEQYF. CDR3 coding DNA: TGTGCCAGCAGTTTCCGGGACAAGAGCTCCTACGAGCAGTACTTC.

Only a few counts were recorded for this clone. This sequence joins TRBV5-6 and TRBJ1-2; D gene unclear. The CDR3 is 13 amino acids. V was clipped by 2 bases and J by 3 bases, with 8 bases between them. Germline lookup yields CDR1 SGHDT and CDR2 YYEEEE. The CDR3 DNA reads as TGTGCCAGCAGCTTAGGGAGTTACTATGGCTACACCTTC. Protein: CASSLGSYYGYTF.

This chain links TRBV6-5 with TRBJ2-1, with 8 bases identical to TRBD2. J lost 2 bases, V lost 4 bases, and 4 bases had no gene match. The CDR3 consists of 15 residues. The V gene's germline CDR1 is MNHEY and CDR2 SVGAGI. The CDR3 DNA reads TGTGCCAGCAGTTTAAGCGGGGGCCCCTACAATGAGCAGTTCTTC. Residues: CASSLSGGPYNEQFF.

The V call is TRBV2, the J call TRBJ1-4; TRBD1 matches at 9 bases. Germline-derived CDR1 and CDR2 are SNHLY and FYNNEI. V was clipped by 5 bases and J by 4 bases; unmatched bases: 5. The CDR3 extends over 15 amino acids. CDR3 in amino acids: CASSPGQGDNEKLFF. The CDR3, as DNA: TGTGCCAGCAGTCCGGGACAGGGTGATAATGAAAAACTGTTTTTT.

The CDR3: CASSLLEGAWNTEAFF. The CDR3 region has the DNA TGTGCCAGCAGTTTACTAGAGGGGGCGTGGAACACTGAAGCTTTCTTT. The gene calls are TRBV28 and TRBJ1-1; 7 bases are shared with TRBD1. The CDR3 spans 16 residues. Trimming at V came to 2 bases and at J to 1 base, leaving 7 bases not matched to a gene. The germline gives CDR1 MDHEN, CDR2 SYDVKM.

V gene TRBV6-4 combines with J gene TRBJ2-1, with TRBD2 matching 13 bases. Germline trimming cut 5 bases from V and 4 bases from J; bases unmatched to any gene: 8. This CDR3 spans 17 amino acids. Germline assignment: CDR1 MRHNA and CDR2 SNTAGT. CDR3 sequence (DNA): TGTGCCAGCAGTCCTACTAGCGGGGGGGCCCTTTACAATGAGCAGTTCTTC. Residues: CASSPTSGGALYNEQFF.

The chain couples TRBV7-2 to TRBJ2-7; perhaps TRBD1 as D (6 bases). Germline V CDR1 and CDR2: SGHTA, FQGNSA. The CDR3 extends over 14 amino acids. Trimming cost V 1 base and J 0 bases, with 7 bases left between them. The chain's CDR3 is CASSLGTDSYEQYF. The DNA of the CDR3 is TGTGCCAGCAGCTTAGGGACAGACTCCTACGAGCAGTACTTC.

The chain couples TRBV5-6 to TRBJ2-7; TRBD2 is a possible D gene (6 bases). The CDR3 sequence is 16 residues long. The germline V gene encodes CDR1 SGHDT and CDR2 YYEEEE. V was pared by 0 bases and J by 0 bases, with 13 bases between. In nucleotides, the CDR3 is TGTGCCAGCAGCTTGGTTTGGGGGGAGGTCTCCTACGAGCAGTACTTC. This translates into CASSLVWGEVSYEQYF. Variable domain in full (rest from reference TRBV5-6 and TRBJ2-7): DAGVTQSPTHLIKTRGQQVTLRCSPKSGHDTVSWYQQALGQGPQFIFQYYEEEERQRGNFPDRFSGHQFPNYSSELNVNALLLGDSALYLCASSLVWGEVSYEQYFGPGTRLTVT.

The genes are TRBV5-4 and TRBJ2-1; tentative D call: TRBD1 (6 bases). CDR1 and CDR2 from the germline V gene are SGHNT and YYREEE (reference sequence). Trimming cost V 4 bases and J 8 bases, with 19 bases left between them. This CDR3 is built from 15 residues. The CDR3 sequence is CASSPPGVVSHEQFF. CDR3 sequence (DNA): TGTGCCAGCAGCCCGCCAGGGGTCGTCAGTCATGAGCAGTTCTTC.

CDR3 protein: CASSLGTPSYEQYF. The CDR3 nucleotides read TGTGCCAGCAGCTTGGGGACACCGTCCTACGAGCAGTACTTC. The chain links TRBV5-5 to TRBJ2-7; the D gene is possibly TRBD1 (5 bases). This CDR3 comprises 14 residues. Trimming shortened V by 0 bases and J by 1 base, and 8 bases separated the two germline ends. The germline gives CDR1 SGHKS, CDR2 YYEKEE (reference sequence).

V is TRBV11-3 and J is TRBJ2-2, with 7 bases aligning to TRBD1. CDR1 is SGHNT, CDR2 YENEEA, per germline. V trimming: 1 base; J trimming: 6 bases; junction bases outside the gene matches: 11. The CDR3 runs 17 residues. The chain's CDR3 is CASSLGQGPSVAGELFF. In DNA form, the CDR3 reads TGTGCCAGCAGCTTAGGACAGGGCCCTTCGGTGGCCGGGGAGCTGTTTTTT.

This clone was detected only a few times. The rearrangement uses TRBV7-2 and TRBJ2-3; D possibly corresponds to TRBD2 (6 bases). The V end lost 1 base, the J end lost 7 bases, and 12 bases lay between the germline ends. Per germline, CDR1 SGHTA and CDR2 FQGNSA. There are 14 residues in the CDR3. This chain's CDR3 is CASSLDGGKNTQYF. In DNA, the CDR3 is TGTGCCAGCAGCTTAGATGGCGGGAAGAATACGCAGTATTTT. Drawing the rest from reference TRBV7-2 and TRBJ2-3, the complete variable domain is GAGVSQSPSNKVTEKGKDVELRCDPISGHTALYWYRQSLGQGLEFLIYFQGNSAPDKSGLPSDRFSAERTGGSVSTLTIQRTQQEDSAVYLCASSLDGGKNTQYFGPGTRLTVL.

The J gene is TRBJ2-1, the V gene TRBV7-9, with D possibly TRBD1 on 6 matching bases. Looked up from germline, CDR1 is SEHNR and CDR2 is FQNEAQ (reference sequence). The germline V and J ends were trimmed by 5 bases and 0 bases, with 14 bases remaining between them. The CDR3 is 16 amino acids. CDR3 DNA: TGTGCCAGCAGCCCCCGGGACACCAGCTCCTACAATGAGCAGTTCTTC. This translates into CASSPRDTSSYNEQFF.

This chain connects TRBV7-2 to TRBJ1-5; 8 bases are shared with TRBD1. The V gene's germline CDR1 is SGHTA and CDR2 FQGNSA. With V trimmed by 5 bases and J by 2 bases, 5 bases remained unmatched. The CDR3 is 15 amino acids. CDR3 in amino acids: CASSRDRGGNQPQHF. In nucleotides, the CDR3 is TGTGCCAGCAGCCGCGACAGGGGTGGCAATCAGCCCCAGCATTTT.

This chain links TRBV6-7 with TRBJ1-3; D gene ambiguous. TRBV6-7 is known as an ORF, though its function is uncertain. The length of the CDR3 is 16 residues. Trimming stripped 8 bases from V and 1 base from J, with 18 bases between. The CDR3 here is CASVFRRETSGNTIYF. The CDR3 coding sequence is TGTGCCAGCGTATTCAGGAGGGAGACTTCTGGAAACACCATATATTTT.

The table lists this clone with a count of one. The rearrangement joins TRBV7-6 to TRBJ2-3, with a tentative D call TRBD2 (6 bases). There are 16 residues in the CDR3. Germline lookup yields CDR1 SGHVS and CDR2 FNYEAQ. Trimming removed 4 bases at V and 1 base at J, with 15 bases between. The CDR3 DNA follows: TGTGCCAGCAGCTCCCGAGGACTAACCGGCACAGATACGCAGTATTTT. This gives the protein CASSSRGLTGTDTQYF.

V and J are TRBV5-5 and TRBJ1-6; 7 nucleotides align to TRBD1. This CDR3 spans 18 amino acids. Germline V gene lookup returns CDR1 SGHKS and CDR2 YYEKEE (reference sequence). Losses at the gene ends were 3 bases for V and 3 bases for J; bases not matched to a gene: 12. CDR3 region: CASSSTSGGGVYNSPLHF. In DNA, the CDR3 is TGTGCCAGCAGCTCAACTTCAGGGGGTGGGGTCTATAATTCACCCCTCCACTTT.

The table lists this clone with a count of one. This CDR3 reads CASSSPLVEGARGNYGYTF. The DNA for the CDR3 is TGTGCCAGCAGTTCCCCTTTGGTAGAGGGGGCGAGGGGTAACTATGGCTACACCTTC. The genes are TRBV28 and TRBJ1-2, with 7 bases lining up with TRBD1. The CDR3 length is 19 residues. CDR1 is MDHEN and CDR2 is SYDVKM in the germline V gene. J lost 1 base, V lost 4 bases, and 18 bases had no gene match.

The rearrangement joins TRBV28 to TRBJ1-5; D is uncertain. The germline V and J ends were trimmed by 3 bases and 6 bases, with 6 bases remaining between them. The CDR3 consists of 12 residues. Germline V gives CDR1 MDHEN, CDR2 SYDVKM. The CDR3, as DNA: TGTGCCAGCAGTTTTAGTGGTCAGCCCCAGCATTTT. Translated: CASSFSGQPQHF.